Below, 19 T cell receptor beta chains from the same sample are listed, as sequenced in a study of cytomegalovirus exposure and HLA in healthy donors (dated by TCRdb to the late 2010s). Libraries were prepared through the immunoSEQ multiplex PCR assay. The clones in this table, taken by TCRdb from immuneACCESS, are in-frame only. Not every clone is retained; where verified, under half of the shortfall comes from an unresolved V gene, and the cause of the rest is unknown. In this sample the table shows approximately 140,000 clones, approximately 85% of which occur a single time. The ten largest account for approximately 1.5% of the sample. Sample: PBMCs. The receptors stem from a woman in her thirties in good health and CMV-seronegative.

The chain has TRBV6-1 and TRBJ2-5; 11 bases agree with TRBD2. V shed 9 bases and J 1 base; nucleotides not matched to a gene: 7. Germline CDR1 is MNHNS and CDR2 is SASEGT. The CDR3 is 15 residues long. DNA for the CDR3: TGTGCCAGTAAAGCCGGGACTAGCGGCCAAGAGACCCAGTACTTC. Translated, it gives CASKAGTSGQETQYF.

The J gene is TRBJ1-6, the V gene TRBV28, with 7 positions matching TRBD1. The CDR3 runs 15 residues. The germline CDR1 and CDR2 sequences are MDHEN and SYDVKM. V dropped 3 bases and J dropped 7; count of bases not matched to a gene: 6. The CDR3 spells CASSFTGAGNSPLHF. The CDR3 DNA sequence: TGTGCCAGCAGTTTCACAGGGGCTGGGAATTCACCCCTCCACTTT.

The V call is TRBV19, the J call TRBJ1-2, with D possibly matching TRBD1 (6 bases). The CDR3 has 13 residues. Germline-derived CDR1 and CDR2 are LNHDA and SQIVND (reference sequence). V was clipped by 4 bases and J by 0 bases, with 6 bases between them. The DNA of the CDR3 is TGTGCCAGTAGTAGGGACACTAACTATGGCTACACCTTC. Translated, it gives CASSRDTNYGYTF.

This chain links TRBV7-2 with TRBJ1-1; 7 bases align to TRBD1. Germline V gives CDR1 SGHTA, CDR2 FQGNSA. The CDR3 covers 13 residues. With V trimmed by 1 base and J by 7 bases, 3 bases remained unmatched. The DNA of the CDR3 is TGTGCCAGCAGCTTAGAGACAGGGATTGAAGCTTTCTTT. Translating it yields CASSLETGIEAFF.

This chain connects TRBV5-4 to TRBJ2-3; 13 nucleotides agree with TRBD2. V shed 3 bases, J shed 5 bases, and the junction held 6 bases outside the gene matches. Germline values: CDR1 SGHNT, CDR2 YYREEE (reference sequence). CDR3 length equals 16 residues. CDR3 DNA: TGTGCCAGCAGCTCGGGACTAGCGGGGTTGAAAGATACGCAGTATTTT. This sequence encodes CASSSGLAGLKDTQYF.

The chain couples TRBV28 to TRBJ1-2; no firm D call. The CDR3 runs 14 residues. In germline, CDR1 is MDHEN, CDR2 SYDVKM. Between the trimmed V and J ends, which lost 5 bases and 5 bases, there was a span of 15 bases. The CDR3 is CASSSQVLLYGYTF. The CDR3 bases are TGTGCCAGCAGTAGTCAGGTCCTATTGTATGGCTACACCTTC.

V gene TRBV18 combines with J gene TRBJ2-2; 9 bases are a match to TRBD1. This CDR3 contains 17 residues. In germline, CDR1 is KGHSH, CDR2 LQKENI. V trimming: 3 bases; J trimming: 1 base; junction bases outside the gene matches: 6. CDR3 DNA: TGTGCCAGCTCACCTGTGATGGGACAGGGGAACACCGGGGAGCTGTTTTTT. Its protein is CASSPVMGQGNTGELFF.

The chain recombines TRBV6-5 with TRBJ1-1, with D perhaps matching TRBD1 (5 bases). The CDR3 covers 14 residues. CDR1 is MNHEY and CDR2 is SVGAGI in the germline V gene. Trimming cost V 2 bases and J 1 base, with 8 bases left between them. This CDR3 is CASSYQGWNTEAFF. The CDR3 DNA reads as TGTGCCAGCAGTTACCAGGGCTGGAACACTGAAGCTTTCTTT.

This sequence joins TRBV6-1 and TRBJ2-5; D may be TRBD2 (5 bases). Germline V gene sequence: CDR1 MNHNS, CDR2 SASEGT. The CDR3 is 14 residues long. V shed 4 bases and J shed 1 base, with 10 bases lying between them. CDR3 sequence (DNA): TGTGCCAGCAGTGCCGGACTTACCCAAGAGACCCAGTACTTC. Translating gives CASSAGLTQETQYF.

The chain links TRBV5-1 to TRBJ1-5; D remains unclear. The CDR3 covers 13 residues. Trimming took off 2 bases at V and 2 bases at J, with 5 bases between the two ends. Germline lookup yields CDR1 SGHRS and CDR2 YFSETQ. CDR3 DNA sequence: TGCGCCAGCAGCTTACTTGGCAATCAGCCCCAGCATTTT. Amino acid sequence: CASSLLGNQPQHF.

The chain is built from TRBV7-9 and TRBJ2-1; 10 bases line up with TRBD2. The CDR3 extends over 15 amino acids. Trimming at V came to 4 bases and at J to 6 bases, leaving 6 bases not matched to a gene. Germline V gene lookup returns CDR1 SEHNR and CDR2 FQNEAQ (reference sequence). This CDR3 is CASSSAGGLGNEQFF. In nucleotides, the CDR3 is TGTGCCAGCAGCTCAGCGGGGGGGCTGGGCAATGAGCAGTTCTTC. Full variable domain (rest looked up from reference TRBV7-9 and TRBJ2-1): DTGVSQNPRHKITKRGQNVTFRCDPISEHNRLYWYRQTLGQGPEFLTYFQNEAQLEKSRLLSDRFSAERPKGSFSTLEIQRTEQGDSAMYLCASSSAGGLGNEQFFGPGTRLTVL.

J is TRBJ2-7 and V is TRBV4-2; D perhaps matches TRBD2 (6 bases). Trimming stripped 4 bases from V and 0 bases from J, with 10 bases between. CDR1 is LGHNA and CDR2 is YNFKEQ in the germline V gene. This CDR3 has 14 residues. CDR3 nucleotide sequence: TGTGCCAGCAGCCTCGGGCGGGGCTCCTACGAGCAGTACTTC. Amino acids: CASSLGRGSYEQYF.

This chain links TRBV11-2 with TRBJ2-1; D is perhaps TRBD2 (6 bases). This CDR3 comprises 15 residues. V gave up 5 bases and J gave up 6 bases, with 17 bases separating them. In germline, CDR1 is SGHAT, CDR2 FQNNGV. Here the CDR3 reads CASSRTKVGGNEQFF. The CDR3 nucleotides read TGTGCCAGCAGCCGCACGAAGGTGGGGGGCAATGAGCAGTTCTTC.

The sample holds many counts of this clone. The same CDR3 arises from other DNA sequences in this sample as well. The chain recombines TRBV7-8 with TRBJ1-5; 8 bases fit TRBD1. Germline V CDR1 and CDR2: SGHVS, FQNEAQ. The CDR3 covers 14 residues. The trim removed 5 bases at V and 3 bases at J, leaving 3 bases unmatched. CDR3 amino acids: CASSPGGLNQPQHF. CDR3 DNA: TGTGCCAGCAGCCCAGGGGGCCTCAATCAGCCCCAGCATTTT.

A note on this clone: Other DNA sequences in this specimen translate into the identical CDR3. The CDR3 DNA reads as TGCGCCAGCAGCCCCGGGTCGACCGGTCAGCCCCAGCATTTT. Translation: CASSPGSTGQPQHF. The V and J genes are TRBV5-1 and TRBJ1-5; D is unclear. CDR1 and CDR2 (germline): SGHRS, YFSETQ. The CDR3 spans 14 residues. Trimming stripped 4 bases from V and 6 bases from J, with 14 bases between.

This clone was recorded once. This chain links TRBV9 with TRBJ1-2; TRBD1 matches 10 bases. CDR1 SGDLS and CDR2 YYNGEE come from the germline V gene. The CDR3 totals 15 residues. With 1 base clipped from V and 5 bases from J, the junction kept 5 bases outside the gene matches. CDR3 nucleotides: TGTGCCAGCAGCGTAACGGGACAGGGGCGTTATGGCTACACCTTC. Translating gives CASSVTGQGRYGYTF.

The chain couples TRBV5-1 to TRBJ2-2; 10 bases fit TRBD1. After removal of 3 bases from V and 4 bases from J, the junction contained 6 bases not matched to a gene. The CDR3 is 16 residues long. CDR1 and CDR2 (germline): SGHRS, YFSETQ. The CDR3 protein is CASSSDRGLGTGELFF. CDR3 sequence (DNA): TGCGCCAGCAGCTCCGACAGGGGGCTCGGCACCGGGGAGCTGTTTTTT.

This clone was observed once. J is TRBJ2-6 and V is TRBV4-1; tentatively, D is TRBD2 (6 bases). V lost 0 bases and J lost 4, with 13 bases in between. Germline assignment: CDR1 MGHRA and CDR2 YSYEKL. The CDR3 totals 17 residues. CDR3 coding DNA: TGCGCCAGCAGCCAAGATCTAGGAGGGACGGGGGCCAACGTCCTGACTTTC. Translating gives CASSQDLGGTGANVLTF.

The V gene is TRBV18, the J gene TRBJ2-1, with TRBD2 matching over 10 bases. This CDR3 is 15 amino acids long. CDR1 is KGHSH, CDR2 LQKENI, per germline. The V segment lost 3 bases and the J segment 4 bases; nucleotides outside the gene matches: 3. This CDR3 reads CASSPTSGLYNEQFF. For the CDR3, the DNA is TGTGCCAGCTCACCGACTAGCGGGTTATACAATGAGCAGTTCTTC.